The 3 T cell receptor beta chains in this list originate from one sample, sequenced in a study of T-cell reconstitution after alpha-beta-depleted transplantation in children. Unique molecular identifiers were incorporated when the TCRbeta library was constructed. TCRdb re-called the PCR reads through MiXCR, storing one row per CDR3 protein. Here the sample spans around 380,000 distinct CDR3 sequences, around 9.9% being singletons. This specimen was PBMCs from the stem cell graft donor, taken from the stem cell graft. The source of these receptors is a human donor who donated a stem cell graft to a child with acute myeloid leukemia.

There are a few counts of this clonotype. This chain uses TRBV15 with TRBJ2-2; D remains ambiguous. There are 16 residues in the CDR3. Deletions cut 2 bases from V and 1 base from J, with 11 bases between. Germline loops: CDR1 LNHNV, CDR2 YYDKDF (reference sequence). The CDR3 DNA sequence: TGTGCCACCAGCAGAAAGTTGGGAAGGAACACCGGGGAGCTGTTTTTT. As protein: CATSRKLGRNTGELFF.

The CDR3: CASGRWSTEAFF. Here the CDR3 DNA reads TGTGCATCTGGCCGTTGGAGCACTGAAGCTTTCTTT. The chain uses TRBV2 and TRBJ1-1; D remains ambiguous. In germline, CDR1 is SNHLY, CDR2 FYNNEI. CDR3 size: 12 residues.

The chain joins TRBV5-1 to TRBJ2-5; D perhaps matches TRBD1 (5 bases). The CDR3 sequence is 15 residues long. Per the germline V gene, CDR1 is SGHRS and CDR2 is YFSETQ. V was pared by 1 base and J by 5 bases, with 15 bases between. DNA for the CDR3: TGCGCCAGCAGCTTGTGGCAGGAAGGGGCTGAGACCCAGTACTTC. This translates into CASSLWQEGAETQYF.